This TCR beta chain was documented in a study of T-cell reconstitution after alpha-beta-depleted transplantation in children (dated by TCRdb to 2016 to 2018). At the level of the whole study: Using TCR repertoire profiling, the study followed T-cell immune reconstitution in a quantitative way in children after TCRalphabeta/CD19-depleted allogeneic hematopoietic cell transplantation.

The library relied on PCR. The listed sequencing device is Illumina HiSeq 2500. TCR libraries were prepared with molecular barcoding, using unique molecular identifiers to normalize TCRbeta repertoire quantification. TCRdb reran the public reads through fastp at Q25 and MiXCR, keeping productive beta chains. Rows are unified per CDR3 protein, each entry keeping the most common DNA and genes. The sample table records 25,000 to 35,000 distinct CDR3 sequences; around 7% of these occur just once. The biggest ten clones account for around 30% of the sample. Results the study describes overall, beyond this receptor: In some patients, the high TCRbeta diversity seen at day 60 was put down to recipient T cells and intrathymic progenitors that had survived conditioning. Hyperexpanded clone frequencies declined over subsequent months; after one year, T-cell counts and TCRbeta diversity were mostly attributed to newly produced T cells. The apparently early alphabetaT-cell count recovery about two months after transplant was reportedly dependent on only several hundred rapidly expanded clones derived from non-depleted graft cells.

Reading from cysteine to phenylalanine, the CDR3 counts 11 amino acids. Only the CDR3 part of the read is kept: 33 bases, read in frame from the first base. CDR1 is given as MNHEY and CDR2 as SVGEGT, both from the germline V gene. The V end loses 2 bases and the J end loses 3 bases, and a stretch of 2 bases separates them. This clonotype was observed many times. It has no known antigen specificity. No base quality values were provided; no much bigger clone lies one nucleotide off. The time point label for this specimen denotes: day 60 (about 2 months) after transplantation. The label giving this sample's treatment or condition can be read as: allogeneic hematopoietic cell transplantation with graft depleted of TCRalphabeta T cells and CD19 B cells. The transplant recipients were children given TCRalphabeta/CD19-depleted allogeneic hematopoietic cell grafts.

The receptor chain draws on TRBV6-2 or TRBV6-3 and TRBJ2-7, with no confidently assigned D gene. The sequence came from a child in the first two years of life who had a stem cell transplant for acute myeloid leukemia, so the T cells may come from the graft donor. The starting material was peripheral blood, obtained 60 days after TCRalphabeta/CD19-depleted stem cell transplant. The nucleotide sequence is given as TGTGCCAGCAGTTACGTCTACGAGCAGTACTTC. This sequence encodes CASSYVYEQYF.